Presented here are 20 T cell receptor beta chains from one specimen sequenced in a study of blood T cell repertoires in COVID-19. Clones were sequenced by immunoSEQ multiplex PCR, and TCRdb holds only the in-frame ones, with some missing. The table records about 130,000 clones, roughly 80% of them present only once. What was sequenced was peripheral blood. These TCRs come from a woman over 75 with acute or convalescent COVID-19.

This clone was counted once. The V gene is TRBV10-3, the J gene TRBJ2-6; 7 nucleotides agree with TRBD2. Germline lookup yields CDR1 ENHRY and CDR2 SYGVKD. The CDR3 sequence is 17 residues long. V shed 6 bases, J shed 4 bases, and the junction held 12 bases outside the gene matches. The CDR3: CAIRREGPVRGANVLTF. The CDR3 coding sequence is TGTGCCATCAGAAGGGAGGGCCCCGTGCGGGGGGCCAACGTCCTGACTTTC.

In regard to this clone: Other nucleotide sequences from this sample produce the same CDR3. This CDR3 is CASSYRGLHSPLHF. The DNA for the CDR3 is TGTGCCAGCAGTTATAGAGGGTTACATTCACCCCTCCACTTT. The rearrangement joins TRBV6-5 to TRBJ1-6; D remains unclear. The ends were cut back, 3 bases at V and 8 bases at J, with 11 bases in the middle. CDR3 length equals 14 residues. Germline V lookup: CDR1 MNHEY, CDR2 SVGAGI.

The chain links TRBV5-6 to TRBJ1-6; a weak D match, TRBD1 (6 bases). Trimming stripped 3 bases from V and 9 bases from J, with 22 bases between. Germline CDR1 is SGHDT and CDR2 is YYEEEE. The CDR3 has 17 amino acids. The CDR3 DNA reads as TGTGCCAGCAGCTCCACGGGACACCGACCCCTTATTTCACCCCTCCACTTT. Translated, it gives CASSSTGHRPLISPLHF.

This chain connects TRBV4-3 to TRBJ2-3; D ambiguous. The CDR3 is 15 residues long. CDR1 is LGHNA and CDR2 is YSLEER in the germline V gene. V was clipped by 0 bases and J by 2 bases, with 9 bases between them. This CDR3 is CASSQDSGSTDTQYF. In DNA form, the CDR3 reads TGCGCCAGCAGCCAAGATTCAGGTTCCACAGATACGCAGTATTTT.

This chain uses TRBV12-3 or TRBV12-4 with TRBJ2-1; D perhaps matches TRBD1 (5 bases). Between the trimmed V and J ends, which lost 3 bases and 12 bases, there was a span of 12 bases. There are 12 residues in the CDR3. In DNA, the CDR3 is TGTGCCAGCAGTTTTGCCGACAGCTCGCAGTTCTTC. It translates to CASSFADSSQFF.

The chain uses TRBV6-5 and TRBJ1-1; D is perhaps TRBD1 (6 bases). In germline, CDR1 is MNHEY, CDR2 SVGAGI. Trimming took off 7 bases at V and 3 bases at J, with 15 bases between the two ends. The CDR3 sequence is 14 residues long. The CDR3, as DNA: TGTGCCAGCACTCCCCGAGGGGGAGACACTGAAGCTTTCTTT. It encodes CASTPRGGDTEAFF.

The rearrangement links TRBV20-1 to TRBJ2-4; the match to TRBD2 covers 11 bases. This CDR3 region has 15 residues. The trim removed 3 bases at V and 8 bases at J, leaving 9 bases unmatched. The germline V gene has CDR1 DFQATT and CDR2 SNEGSKA (reference sequence). CDR3 coding DNA: TGCAGTGCTAGTGGGCCTAGCGGGGGGCGGGACATTCAGTACTTC. Amino acid sequence: CSASGPSGGRDIQYF.

The chain combines TRBV7-3 with TRBJ2-2, with 7 bases lining up with TRBD2. Trimming removed 2 bases from V and 5 bases from J; junction bases left unmatched: 8. CDR1 and CDR2 from the germline V gene are SGHTA and FQGTGA. The length of the CDR3 is 16 residues. CDR3 DNA sequence: TGTGCCAGCAGCTTATCGAGCGGGGTTGGGACCGGGGAGCTGTTTTTT. This translates into CASSLSSGVGTGELFF.

The chain combines TRBV24-1 with TRBJ2-5; the match to TRBD2 covers 8 bases. V lost 3 bases, J lost 5 bases, and 7 bases stayed unmatched. Germline values: CDR1 KGHDR, CDR2 SFDVKD. The CDR3 covers 15 residues. CDR3 nucleotide sequence: TGTGCCACCAGTGATCCCGGGGGGGCCTCGGAGACCCAGTACTTC. Amino acid sequence: CATSDPGGASETQYF.

There are a few counts of this clone. The chain couples TRBV7-2 to TRBJ1-2; D possibly corresponds to TRBD1 (5 bases). Trimming stripped 5 bases from V and 7 bases from J, with 14 bases between. This CDR3 comprises 13 residues. From germline, CDR1 is SGHTA and CDR2 FQGNSA. CDR3 coding DNA: TGTGCCAGCAGCCTTGGCGGGGGGGGTGGCTACACCTTC. This sequence encodes CASSLGGGGGYTF.

The genes are TRBV3-1 (or the pseudogene TRBV3-2) and TRBJ2-1; a possible D gene is TRBD1 (6 bases). The CDR3 runs 14 residues. V shed 3 bases and J shed 5 bases, with 11 bases lying between them. From germline, CDR1 is LGHDT and CDR2 YNNKEL (reference sequence). CDR3 nucleotides: TGTGCCAGCAGCCACGACCGGGACAACAATGAGCAGTTCTTC. Translating gives CASSHDRDNNEQFF.

The V and J genes are TRBV5-1 and TRBJ1-2; D call uncertain. CDR3 length: 14 amino acids. Trimming took 4 bases from V and 7 from J, leaving 17 bases between them. Germline values: CDR1 SGHRS, CDR2 YFSETQ. The chain's CDR3 is CASSAPNPTGGYTF. CDR3 coding DNA: TGCGCCAGCAGCGCTCCTAACCCGACTGGTGGCTACACCTTC.

The chain links TRBV10-1 to TRBJ1-5; D is uncertain. This CDR3 region has 14 residues. Germline V gene lookup returns CDR1 WNHNN and CDR2 SYGVQD (reference sequence). V lost 6 bases to trimming and J lost 3 bases, with 12 bases between them. The CDR3 here is CASRSSRDNQPQHF. The CDR3 nucleotides read TGCGCCAGCAGGTCATCGAGGGACAATCAGCCCCAGCATTTT.

The chain joins TRBV13 to TRBJ2-5; possibly TRBD2 for D (7 bases). Trimming pared 5 bases from V and 6 bases from J, leaving 16 bases between. This CDR3 has 14 amino acids. Germline loops: CDR1 PRHDT, CDR2 FYEKMQ (reference sequence). The CDR3 DNA reads as TGTGCCAGCAGCCGGGATCGGGGGGCAAAGACCCAGTACTTC. Translated: CASSRDRGAKTQYF.

J is TRBJ1-2 and V is TRBV5-1, with 12 bases matching TRBD1. The V gene end was trimmed by 0 bases and the J gene end by 1 base; junction bases not matched to a gene: 7. Germline V gene data show CDR1 as SGHRS and CDR2 as YFSETQ. This CDR3 has 18 amino acids. The CDR3 nucleotides are TGCGCCAGCAGCTTGGCCGCCGGGACAGGGGGCCTTAACTATGGCTACACCTTC. It is translated as CASSLAAGTGGLNYGYTF.

This clone was counted a single time. The rearrangement joins TRBV7-2 to TRBJ1-4; D possibly corresponds to TRBD1 (6 bases). There are 14 residues in the CDR3. Germline loops: CDR1 SGHTA, CDR2 FQGNSA. With 2 bases removed from V and 8 bases from J, the gap between germline ends came to 12 bases. CDR3 sequence (DNA): TGTGCCAGCAGCTTAACAGGGTTATCGGAAAAACTGTTTTTT. Amino acid sequence: CASSLTGLSEKLFF.

The chain is built from TRBV9 and TRBJ1-1; 8 nucleotides match TRBD1. The length of the CDR3 is 16 residues. The V gene's germline CDR1 is SGDLS and CDR2 YYNGEE. The trim removed 1 base at V and 3 bases at J, leaving 8 bases unmatched. This chain's CDR3 is CASSVSGQGLHTEAFF. CDR3 in DNA: TGTGCCAGCAGCGTATCCGGACAGGGACTTCACACTGAAGCTTTCTTT.

This chain connects TRBV7-9 to TRBJ1-2; weak D call: TRBD1 (6 bases). Trimming took 5 bases from V and 13 from J, leaving 20 bases between them. This CDR3 is 13 amino acids long. The germline gives CDR1 SEHNR, CDR2 FQNEAQ (reference sequence). The chain's CDR3 is CASSHLSGQGCTF. Here the CDR3 DNA reads TGTGCCAGCAGCCACCTTTCTGGGCAGGGGTGCACCTTC. Filled out from reference TRBV7-9 and TRBJ1-2, the complete variable domain reads DTGVSQNPRHKITKRGQNVTFRCDPISEHNRLYWYRQTLGQGPEFLTYFQNEAQLEKSRLLSDRFSAERPKGSFSTLEIQRTEQGDSAMYLCASSHLSGQGCTFGSGTRLTVV.

The chain is built from TRBV25-1 and TRBJ2-1, with TRBD2 matching 11 bases. Germline V gene sequence: CDR1 MGHDK, CDR2 SYGVNS. V lost 8 bases and J lost 4; bases outside the gene matches: 4. This CDR3 is built from 14 residues. The CDR3 coding sequence is TGTGCCAGCTTAGCGGGGGGGGCGTACAATGAGCAGTTCTTC. Protein product: CASLAGGAYNEQFF.

The V call is TRBV14, the J call TRBJ1-2; TRBD1 might be the D (5 bases). Germline-derived CDR1 and CDR2 are SGHDN and FVKESK. V gave up 4 bases and J gave up 3 bases, with 12 bases separating them. The CDR3 length is 14 residues. The CDR3 protein is CASSRNQGYYGYTF. CDR3 sequence (DNA): TGTGCCAGCAGCCGGAACCAGGGTTACTATGGCTACACCTTC. Drawing the rest from reference TRBV14 and TRBJ1-2, the complete variable domain is EAGVTQFPSHSVIEKGQTVTLRCDPISGHDNLYWYRRVMGKEIKFLLHFVKESKQDESGMPNNRFLAERTGGTYSTLKVQPAELEDSGVYFCASSRNQGYYGYTFGSGTRLTVV.